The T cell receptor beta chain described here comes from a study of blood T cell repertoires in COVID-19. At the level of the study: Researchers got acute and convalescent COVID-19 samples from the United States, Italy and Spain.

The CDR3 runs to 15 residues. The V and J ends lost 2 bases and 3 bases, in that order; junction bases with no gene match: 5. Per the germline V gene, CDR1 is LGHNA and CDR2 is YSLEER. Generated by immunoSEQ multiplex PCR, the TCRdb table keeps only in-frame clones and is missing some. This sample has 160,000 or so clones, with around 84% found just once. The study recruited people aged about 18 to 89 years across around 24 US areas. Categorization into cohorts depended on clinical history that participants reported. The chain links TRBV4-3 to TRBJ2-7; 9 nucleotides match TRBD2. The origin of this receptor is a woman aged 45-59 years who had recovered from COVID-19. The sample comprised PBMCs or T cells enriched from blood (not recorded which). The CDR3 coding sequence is TGCGCCAGCAGCCAACGGACTAGCGTCCTCTACGAGCAGTACTTC. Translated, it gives CASSQRTSVLYEQYF.